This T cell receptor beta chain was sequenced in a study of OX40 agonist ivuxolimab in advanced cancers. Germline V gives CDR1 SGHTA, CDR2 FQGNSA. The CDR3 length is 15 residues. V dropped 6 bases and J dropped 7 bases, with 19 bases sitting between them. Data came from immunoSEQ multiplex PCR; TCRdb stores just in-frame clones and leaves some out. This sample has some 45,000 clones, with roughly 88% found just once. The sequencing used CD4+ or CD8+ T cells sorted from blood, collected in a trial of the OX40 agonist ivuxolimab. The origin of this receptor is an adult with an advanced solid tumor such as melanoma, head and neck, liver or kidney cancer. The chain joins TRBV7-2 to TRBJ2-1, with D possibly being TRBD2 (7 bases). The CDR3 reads CASRNWAGARNEQFF. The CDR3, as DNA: TGTGCCAGCAGGAATTGGGCGGGGGCGAGGAATGAGCAGTTCTTC.